Below are 12 T cell receptor beta chains sequenced from a single sample in a study of blood T cell repertoires in COVID-19. Libraries were prepared by immunoSEQ multiplex PCR; TCRdb keeps only in-frame clonotypes and omits some of them. The profile shows about 250,000 clones, 85% to 90% of them singletons. Sequences were obtained from PBMCs or T cells enriched from blood (not recorded which). These receptors were obtained from a young woman who had recovered from COVID-19.

V gene TRBV28 combines with J gene TRBJ2-1; TRBD2 aligns across 8 bases. CDR3 length equals 17 residues. V lost 3 bases and J lost 0; bases outside the gene matches: 7. The germline V gene has CDR1 MDHEN and CDR2 SYDVKM. The CDR3 nucleotides are TGTGCCAGCAGTTTGGCCACGGGGGGGAGCTCCTACAATGAGCAGTTCTTC. As protein: CASSLATGGSSYNEQFF.

This clone is a singleton in its sample. The rearrangement uses TRBV18 and TRBJ2-1; 9 bases fit TRBD1. The V gene's germline CDR1 is KGHSH and CDR2 LQKENI. The CDR3 is made up of 15 amino acids. J gave up 3 bases and V 3 bases, and 3 bases lay outside the gene matches. The CDR3 bases are TGTGCCAGCTCACCCGCGGACAGGGGCTACAATGAGCAGTTCTTC. Encoded protein: CASSPADRGYNEQFF.

This chain uses TRBV4-1 with TRBJ2-7; TRBD2 is a possible D gene (6 bases). Trimming cost V 1 base and J 1 base, with 11 bases left between them. The CDR3 sequence is 15 residues long. The germline CDR1 and CDR2 sequences are MGHRA and YSYEKL. CDR3 sequence: CASSQVSSGSYEQYF. DNA for the CDR3: TGCGCCAGCAGCCAAGTTTCGAGCGGGTCCTACGAGCAGTACTTC.

The CDR3 sequence: CASSQSGLRTPNYEQYF. Here the CDR3 DNA reads TGCGCCAGCAGTCAATCGGGGCTCAGGACACCGAACTACGAGCAGTACTTC. The chain has TRBV23-1 and TRBJ2-7; D might be TRBD1 (5 bases). TRBV23-1 is known as an ORF, though its function is uncertain. V was trimmed by 0 bases and J by 3 bases, leaving 18 bases between them. CDR3 length: 17 residues.

The rearrangement uses TRBV4-1 and TRBJ1-6; TRBD1 agrees at 7 bases. The CDR3 is made up of 16 amino acids. V shed 0 bases and J 7 bases; nucleotides not matched to a gene: 6. Germline CDR1 reads MGHRA; CDR2 reads YSYEKL. This CDR3 is CASSQDVETGNSPLHF. The DNA of the CDR3 is TGCGCCAGCAGCCAAGACGTTGAGACAGGGAATTCACCCCTCCACTTT.

This sequence joins TRBV6-4 and TRBJ2-3; TRBD2 aligns across 9 bases. The CDR3 totals 15 residues. The germline V gene encodes CDR1 MRHNA and CDR2 SNTAGT. The V and J ends lost 8 bases and 2 bases, in that order; junction bases with no gene match: 8. CDR3 coding DNA: TGTGCCAGCCGGGCTAGCGGGGAATTCACAGATACGCAGTATTTT. This encodes CASRASGEFTDTQYF.

The gene calls are TRBV2 and TRBJ1-1; D might be TRBD1 (5 bases). The CDR3 extends over 14 amino acids. Germline V gene data show CDR1 as SNHLY and CDR2 as FYNNEI. V gave up 3 bases and J gave up 2 bases, with 10 bases separating them. The CDR3 spells CASSDRALNTEAFF. The CDR3 nucleotides are TGTGCCAGCAGTGACAGGGCTCTAAACACTGAAGCTTTCTTT.

The rearrangement uses TRBV7-9 and TRBJ2-7, with 11 nucleotides matching TRBD1. Germline lookup yields CDR1 SEHNR and CDR2 FQNEAQ (reference sequence). This CDR3 region has 14 residues. V shed 8 bases and J 3 bases; nucleotides not matched to a gene: 6. DNA for the CDR3: TGTGCCAGCTGCCCCGGGACAGGGGGCTACGAGCAGTACTTC. Amino acid sequence: CASCPGTGGYEQYF.

The V call is TRBV6-5, the J call TRBJ1-2, with 7 bases aligning to TRBD1. Losses at the gene ends were 6 bases for V and 8 bases for J; bases not matched to a gene: 12. Germline V gene lookup returns CDR1 MNHEY and CDR2 SVGAGI. The CDR3 has 14 residues. The CDR3 DNA reads as TGTGCCAGCAGCCGGACAGGTTTAGTAAAGGGCTACACCTTC. It is translated as CASSRTGLVKGYTF.

The chain carries TRBV27 and TRBJ2-5; a weak D match, TRBD1 (7 bases). V was cut by 5 bases and J by 2 bases, with 9 bases left in between. The CDR3 covers 13 residues. The germline gives CDR1 MNHEY, CDR2 SMNVEV (reference sequence). The CDR3 loop is CASSPGGQETQYF. The CDR3 bases are TGTGCCAGCAGTCCAGGGGGGCAAGAGACCCAGTACTTC.

V usage is TRBV29-1 and J usage is TRBJ2-7, with D possibly matching TRBD1 (6 bases). Trimming removed 3 bases from V and 7 bases from J, with 22 bases in between. CDR3 size: 15 residues. Per germline, CDR1 SQVTM and CDR2 ANQGSEA. CDR3 DNA sequence: TGCAGCGTTGAGGGGGCGACTGGGGGCTTAAAGGAGCAGTACTTC. Amino acid sequence: CSVEGATGGLKEQYF.

This clone appeared a few times. V and J are TRBV24-1 and TRBJ2-1; 8 positions match TRBD1. CDR1 is KGHDR and CDR2 is SFDVKD in the germline V gene. V trimming: 4 bases; J trimming: 3 bases; junction bases outside the gene matches: 16. The CDR3 length is 19 residues. Here the CDR3 reads CATSDPGQGSRSLYNEQFF. Here the CDR3 DNA reads TGTGCCACCAGTGACCCCGGACAGGGTAGCCGATCTCTCTACAATGAGCAGTTCTTC.